Listed below are T cell receptor beta chains from one sample, sequenced in a study of blood T cell repertoires in COVID-19. Here immunoSEQ multiplex PCR was the method, and the copy in TCRdb shows in-frame clones only, minus some. The sample lists under 300,000 clones; around 84% were seen once. Sample: peripheral blood. Receptor source: a human donor with COVID-19, enrolled during active disease. The donor label of this sample is uncertain. The CDR3 runs from the conserved cysteine through the conserved F or W. A D gene is named only where the DNA matches it firmly. Size values are once, few and many counts, or a class for expanded clones, and some rows have none.

13,once,.,TRBV5-1,TRBJ2-5,TGCGCCAGCAACCGGGGGAACCAAGAGACCCAGTACTTC,CASNRGNQETQYF
16,.,TRBD1,TRBV28,TRBJ1-5,TGTGCCAGCAGTCAGGACAGGGCCCGGAGGCATCAGCCCCAGCATTTT,CASSQDRARRHQPQHF
17,.,TRBD1,TRBV27,TRBJ2-6,TGTGCCAGCAGTCCCGGGCAGGGGGCCTCTGGGGCCAACGTCCTGACTTTC,CASSPGQGASGANVLTF
13,.,.,TRBV9,TRBJ1-2,TGTGCCAGCAGCGCGCTACCTATCTATGGCTACACCTTC,CASSALPIYGYTF
16,.,TRBD2,TRBV19,TRBJ2-1,TGTGCCAGTAGTAGGGGACTAGCGGGAGACCACAATGAGCAGTTCTTC,CASSRGLAGDHNEQFF
16,.,TRBD1,TRBV6-1,TRBJ2-7,TGTGCCAGCAGTGAACTCTGGACAGGGGCCCCTAAAGAGCAGTACTTC,CASSELWTGAPKEQYF
13,once,.,TRBV5-1,TRBJ2-3,TGCGCCAGCAGCTTGGACAATACAGATACGCAGTATTTT,CASSLDNTDTQYF
12,.,.,TRBV28,TRBJ1-2,TGTGCCAGCAGCGGTCCCAACTATGGCTACACCTTC,CASSGPNYGYTF
15,.,.,TRBV3-1/TRBV3-2,TRBJ2-7,TGTGCCAGCAGCCAAGAAAGACAGCGTAACAACCGGTTGTACTTC,CASSQERQRNNRLYF
17,once,TRBD2,TRBV6-2/TRBV6-3,TRBJ2-3,TGTGCCAGCAGTTACTCACTCCGGGACTACCCCACAGATACGCAGTATTTT,CASSYSLRDYPTDTQYF
16,once,TRBD2,TRBV27,TRBJ2-1,TGTGCCAGCAGTTTATCACTAGCGGGAGGGTTCAATGAGCAGTTCTTC,CASSLSLAGGFNEQFF
19,.,TRBD2,TRBV5-1,TRBJ2-5,TGCGCCAGCAGCCAGGCCTCCGGGAGGTCCGAAAGACTTCAAGAGACCCAGTACTTC,CASSQASGRSERLQETQYF
15,.,.,TRBV18,TRBJ1-4,TGTGCCAGCTCACCAACAGCAGCAACTAATGAAAAACTGTTTTTT,CASSPTAATNEKLFF
15,.,TRBD2,TRBV5-6,TRBJ2-1,TGTGCCAGCAGCTATACTAGCGGTGGGGGGAATGAGCAGTTCTTC,CASSYTSGGGNEQFF
14,.,.,TRBV5-1,TRBJ1-3,TGCGCCAGCAGCTTACAGGACTCTGGAAACACCATATATTTT,CASSLQDSGNTIYF
17,.,TRBD1,TRBV5-1,TRBJ1-6,TGCGCCAGCAGCTTGTCCGGGACAGGGGTGTCAGATTCACCCCTCCACTTT,CASSLSGTGVSDSPLHF
15,few,TRBD1,TRBV11-2,TRBJ1-6,TGTGCCAGCACCTCTCTCCGGGCAGGGGGATCACCCCTCCACTTT,CASTSLRAGGSPLHF
16,.,.,TRBV10-3,TRBJ1-2,TGTGCCATCAGTGAGTCTTCCACACAAGCTAACTATGGCTACACCTTC,CAISESSTQANYGYTF
20,.,TRBD2,TRBV19,TRBJ2-1,TGTGCCAGTAGTATAGGCCCCTTCACTAGCGGGAGTTCATACTACAATGAGCAGTTCTTC,CASSIGPFTSGSSYYNEQFF
14,few,TRBD1,TRBV28,TRBJ2-4,TGTGCCAGCAGTACAGGGGTAGCCAAAAACATTCAGTACTTC,CASSTGVAKNIQYF
15,.,.,TRBV24-1,TRBJ2-5,TGTGCCACCAGTGACCCCAGGGACATCCAAGAGACCCAGTACTTC,CATSDPRDIQETQYF
15,.,.,TRBV27,TRBJ1-4,TGTGCCAGCAGTTTCAGGGGAGGGACTAATGAAAAACTGTTTTTT,CASSFRGGTNEKLFF
11,.,.,TRBV29-1,TRBJ2-3,TGCAGCGTCACTCGCACAGATACGCAGTATTTT,CSVTRTDTQYF
16,once,.,TRBV28,TRBJ2-7,TGTGCCAGCAGTTTCTTAGATCCTAAGGGGTCCTACGAGCAGTACTTC,CASSFLDPKGSYEQYF